This T cell receptor (beta chain) was sequenced in a study of Tregs in tolerant kidney transplant recipients. Study-level background: Sorting of CD4+CD25+CD127- cells followed approximately three-day belatacept mixed lymphocyte reactions, sometimes with roughly 5-day graft donor restimulation. Sorting used antibodies to exclude donor cells. Study-level results: Findings come from small patient numbers and require larger validation.

As regards this clone: Antigen unknown.

V gave up 3 bases and J gave up 2 bases, with 6 bases separating them. Germline V gene sequence: CDR1 SGDLS, CDR2 YYNGEE. This CDR3 is built from 14 residues. Clones were read by immunoSEQ multiplex PCR, and TCRdb kept only the in-frame ones, dropping some. Of 25,000 to 35,000 clones listed, over 75% are singletons. Sequencing used Tregs from blood cultured with allogeneic cells. The TCR comes from a human donor in good health. This chain links TRBV9 with TRBJ2-6; D uncertain. CDR3 nucleotide sequence: TGTGCCAGCAGCGCTATCGCTGGGGCCAACGTCCTGACTTTC. Protein sequence: CASSAIAGANVLTF.